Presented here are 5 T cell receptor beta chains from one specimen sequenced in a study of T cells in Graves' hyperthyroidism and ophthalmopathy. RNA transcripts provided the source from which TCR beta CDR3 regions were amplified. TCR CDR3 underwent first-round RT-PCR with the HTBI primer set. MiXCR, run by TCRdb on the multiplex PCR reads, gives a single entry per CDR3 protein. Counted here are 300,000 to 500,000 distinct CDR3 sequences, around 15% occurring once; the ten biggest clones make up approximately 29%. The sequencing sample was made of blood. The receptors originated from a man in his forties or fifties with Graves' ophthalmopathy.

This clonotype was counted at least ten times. The CDR3 loop is CAWSRGSAETQYF. The CDR3 nucleotides read TGTGCCTGGAGTAGAGGGAGCGCGGAGACCCAGTACTTC. The chain uses TRBV30 and TRBJ2-5; a possible D gene is TRBD2 (5 bases). Germline V CDR1 and CDR2: GTSNPN, SVGIG (reference sequence). The CDR3 extends over 13 amino acids. V lost 2 bases, J lost 5 bases, and 12 bases lay in between. The full variable domain, with the rest looked up from reference TRBV30 and TRBJ2-5, is SQTIHQWPATLVQPVGSPLSLECTVEGTSNPNLYWYRQAAGRGLQLLFYSVGIGQISSEVPQNLSASRPQDRQFILSSKKLLLSDSGFYLCAWSRGSAETQYFGPGTRLLVL.

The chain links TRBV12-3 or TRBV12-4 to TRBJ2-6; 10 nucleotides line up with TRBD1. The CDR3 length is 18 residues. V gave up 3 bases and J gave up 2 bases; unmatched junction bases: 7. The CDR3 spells CASSFSGTGVPGANVLTF. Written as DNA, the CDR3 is TGTGCCAGCAGTTTTTCCGGGACAGGGGTCCCTGGGGCCAACGTCCTGACTTTC.

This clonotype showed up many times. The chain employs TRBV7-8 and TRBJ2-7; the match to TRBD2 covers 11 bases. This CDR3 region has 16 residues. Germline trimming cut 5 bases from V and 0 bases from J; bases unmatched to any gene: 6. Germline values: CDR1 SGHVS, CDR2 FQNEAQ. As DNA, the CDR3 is TGTGCCAGCAGCGATCGCGGGACTAGCGGCTCCTACGAGCAGTACTTC. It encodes CASSDRGTSGSYEQYF.

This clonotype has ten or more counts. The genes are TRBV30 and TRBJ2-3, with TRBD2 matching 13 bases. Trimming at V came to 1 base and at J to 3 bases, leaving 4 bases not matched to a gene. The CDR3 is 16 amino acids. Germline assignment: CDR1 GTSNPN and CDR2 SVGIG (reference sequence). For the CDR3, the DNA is TGTGCCTGGAGTGGGGGGACTAGCGGGGAGACAGATACGCAGTATTTT. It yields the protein CAWSGGTSGETDTQYF. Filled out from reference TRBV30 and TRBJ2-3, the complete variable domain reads SQTIHQWPATLVQPVGSPLSLECTVEGTSNPNLYWYRQAAGRGLQLLFYSVGIGQISSEVPQNLSASRPQDRQFILSSKKLLLSDSGFYLCAWSGGTSGETDTQYFGPGTRLTVL.

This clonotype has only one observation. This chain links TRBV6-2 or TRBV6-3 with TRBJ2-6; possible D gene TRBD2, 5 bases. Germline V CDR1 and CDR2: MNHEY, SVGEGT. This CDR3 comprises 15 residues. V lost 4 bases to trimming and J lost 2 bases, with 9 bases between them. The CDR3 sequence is CASSFSSAGANVLTF. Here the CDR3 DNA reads TGTGCCAGCAGTTTCAGTAGCGCTGGGGCCAACGTCCTGACTTTC.